Listed below are T cell receptor beta chains from one sample, sequenced in a study of cytomegalovirus exposure and HLA in healthy donors. Profiled with immunoSEQ multiplex PCR; TCRdb holds only in-frame clones, not every one. In the table there are 150,000 to 200,000 clones, about four fifths of which are singletons. Sequenced sample: PBMCs. The receptor source for this set is a woman aged 45-65 years in good health and CMV-seronegative. Both conserved end residues are part of each CDR3. A D gene is named only where the DNA matches it firmly. Some rows have no size entry. The others give once, few or many, or a class for an expanded clone.

d_call | clone_size | j_call | v_call | cdr3_aa | cdr3_nt
- | few | TRBJ1-2 | TRBV28 | CASSLSRTGRPNYGYTF | TGTGCCAGCAGTCTCTCCCGAACAGGCCGCCCTAACTATGGCTACACCTTC
TRBD1 | - | TRBJ1-5 | TRBV15 | CATSTDRGQQPQHF | TGTGCCACCAGTACGGACAGGGGGCAACAGCCCCAGCATTTT
- | - | TRBJ1-5 | TRBV5-1 | CASSSGQPNQPQHF | TGCGCCAGCAGCTCAGGACAGCCCAATCAGCCCCAGCATTTT
TRBD1 | few | TRBJ2-7 | TRBV6-1 | CASRGTGGYEQYF | TGTGCCAGCAGGGGGACAGGAGGCTACGAGCAGTACTTC
- | once | TRBJ1-2 | TRBV11-2 | CASSATRTGYDGYTF | TGTGCCAGCAGCGCTACTAGAACAGGGTACGACGGCTACACCTTC
- | - | TRBJ2-2 | TRBV11-2 | CASSSYYGGELFF | TGTGCCAGCAGCTCCTACTATGGCGGGGAGCTGTTTTTT
- | - | TRBJ2-7 | TRBV28 | CATTTSSYEQYF | TGTGCCACTACGACAAGCTCCTACGAGCAGTACTTC
- | - | TRBJ1-1 | TRBV30 | CAWSVASSNTEAFF | TGTGCCTGGAGTGTGGCCTCTTCGAACACTGAAGCTTTCTTT
- | - | TRBJ2-5 | TRBV7-2 | CASSQEGRWETQYF | TGTGCCAGCAGCCAGGAAGGCCGTTGGGAGACCCAGTACTTC
- | medium-sized | TRBJ1-5 | TRBV4-2 | CASSQEFGGRQPQHF | TGTGCCAGCAGCCAAGAGTTCGGGGGGCGTCAGCCCCAGCATTTT
- | - | TRBJ1-5 | TRBV6-1 | CASRESSGPQHF | TGTGCCAGCAGAGAGAGCTCGGGGCCCCAGCATTTT
- | - | TRBJ2-1 | TRBV29-1 | CSVEASNEQFF | TGCAGCGTTGAGGCCTCCAATGAGCAGTTCTTC
TRBD1 | once | TRBJ2-7 | TRBV5-1 | CASSIQGRTYEQYF | TGCGCCAGCTCCATACAGGGGAGAACCTACGAGCAGTACTTC
- | - | TRBJ2-3 | TRBV29-1 | CSVRTLDTQYF | TGCAGCGTCCGGACTTTAGATACGCAGTATTTT
TRBD1 | - | TRBJ1-6 | TRBV19 | CASTPLGTGSPLHF | TGCGCCAGTACCCCGTTGGGGACAGGGTCACCCCTCCACTTT
TRBD2 | - | TRBJ2-5 | TRBV7-2 | CASSEGTSWEQYF | TGTGCCAGCAGCGAAGGGACTAGTTGGGAGCAGTACTTC
TRBD2 | - | TRBJ2-2 | TRBV9 | CASSYTTSGRIGELFF | TGTGCCAGCAGCTATACTACTAGCGGGAGAATCGGGGAGCTGTTTTTT
- | - | TRBJ1-4 | TRBV18 | CASSPGKATNEKLFF | TGTGCCAGCTCCCCCGGGAAGGCAACTAATGAAAAACTGTTTTTT
- | - | TRBJ1-6 | TRBV10-3 | CATRGTGPSSYNSPLHF | TGTGCCACCCGAGGTACAGGGCCAAGCTCCTATAATTCACCCCTCCACTTT
TRBD1 | - | TRBJ1-2 | TRBV4-3 | CASSPDRALGGYTF | TGCGCCAGCAGCCCGGACAGGGCTCTTGGAGGCTACACCTTC
TRBD2 | once | TRBJ2-2 | TRBV7-9 | CSSSLRGGENTGELFF | TGTTCCAGCAGCTTAAGGGGAGGGGAGAACACCGGGGAGCTGTTTTTT
- | - | TRBJ1-5 | TRBV27 | CASSLTVPGGNQPQHF | TGTGCCAGCAGTTTGACAGTCCCGGGGGGGAATCAGCCCCAGCATTTT
- | - | TRBJ1-2 | TRBV6-1 | CASSEGRAYGYTF | TGTGCCAGCAGTGAGGGCAGGGCTTATGGCTACACCTTC
TRBD2 | few | TRBJ2-1 | TRBV7-2 | CASSKKGTSGVNEQFF | TGTGCCAGCAGCAAAAAAGGGACTAGCGGGGTCAATGAGCAGTTCTTC
TRBD2 | - | TRBJ2-2 | TRBV4-3 | CASSQTGLAGANTGELFF | TGCGCCAGCAGCCAGACGGGACTAGCGGGAGCCAACACCGGGGAGCTGTTTTTT
TRBD1 | - | TRBJ1-4 | TRBV30 | CAWSLMGQANEKLFF | TGTGCCTGGAGTCTCATGGGACAGGCGAATGAAAAACTGTTTTTT
TRBD2 | once | TRBJ2-1 | TRBV5-4 | CASSPGGLAGSYEQFF | TGTGCCAGCAGCCCGGGTGGACTAGCGGGGAGCTATGAGCAGTTCTTC
- | - | TRBJ2-1 | TRBV28 | CASRIAVTSSYNEQFF | TGTGCCAGCAGGATAGCAGTTACTAGCTCCTACAATGAGCAGTTCTTC
- | - | TRBJ2-4 | TRBV27 | CASSLYRGVGAKNIQYF | TGTGCCAGCAGTTTATATCGGGGAGTAGGCGCCAAAAACATTCAGTACTTC
- | few | TRBJ2-3 | TRBV12-2 | CASRPRQTISLDTQYF | TGTGCAAGTCGCCCTAGACAGACGATTTCGCTGGACACGCAGTATTTT
- | once | TRBJ1-1 | TRBV9 | CASSGLVSGTEAFF | TGTGCCAGCAGCGGCCTAGTGAGCGGCACTGAAGCTTTCTTT
- | - | TRBJ2-3 | TRBV18 | CASSPEASGTDTQYF | TGTGCCAGCTCACCCGAGGCTAGCGGCACAGATACGCAGTATTTT
- | - | TRBJ1-4 | TRBV20-1 | CSAWSGEKLFF | TGCAGTGCCTGGAGTGGGGAAAAACTGTTTTTT
TRBD1 | - | TRBJ1-4 | TRBV5-8 | CASSPGQGGNEKLFF | TGTGCCAGCAGCCCGGGACAGGGGGGGAATGAAAAACTGTTTTTT
TRBD1 | - | TRBJ1-2 | TRBV28 | CASTEGTGAYSYGYTF | TGTGCCAGCACCGAGGGGACAGGGGCCTATTCCTATGGCTACACCTTC
- | - | TRBJ2-7 | TRBV19 | CASSISTSTYEQYF | TGTGCCAGTAGTATATCGACTTCCACCTACGAGCAGTACTTC
TRBD2 | - | TRBJ2-3 | TRBV4-3 | CASSQDRAGGPPDTQYF | TGCGCCAGCAGCCAAGATCGAGCGGGAGGACCCCCAGATACGCAGTATTTT
- | - | TRBJ1-2 | TRBV6-1 | CASSEAEGETSGYTF | TGTGCCAGCAGTGAGGCAGAAGGGGAAACAAGTGGCTACACCTTC
- | - | TRBJ2-5 | TRBV6-1 | CASSDLTGRETQYF | TGTGCCAGCAGTGACCTTACAGGGCGGGAGACCCAGTACTTC
- | - | TRBJ1-5 | TRBV7-8 | CASSLHHQGGINQPQHF | TGTGCCAGCAGCTTACACCATCAGGGAGGGATCAATCAGCCCCAGCATTTT
- | - | TRBJ1-6 | TRBV28 | CASSSYGNSPLHF | TGTGCCAGCAGTTCCTATGGTAATTCACCCCTCCACTTT
TRBD2 | - | TRBJ2-2 | TRBV28 | CASSLPASGGASTGELFF | TGTGCCAGCAGTTTGCCGGCTAGCGGGGGGGCGAGTACCGGGGAGCTGTTTTTT
- | - | TRBJ2-3 | TRBV18 | CATQPSGANTDTQYF | TGTGCCACTCAGCCCAGCGGAGCGAACACAGATACGCAGTATTTT
- | - | TRBJ2-1 | TRBV21-1 | CASSKGFPGRSSYNEQFF | TGTGCCAGCAGCAAAGGATTCCCAGGGAGGAGCTCCTACAATGAGCAGTTCTTC
- | - | TRBJ1-4 | TRBV6-1 | CASIRRAANEKLFF | TGTGCCAGCATTCGCCGTGCAGCTAATGAAAAACTGTTTTTT
TRBD1 | - | TRBJ2-5 | TRBV4-1 | CASSQLTGASQYF | TGCGCCAGCAGCCAACTCACAGGGGCGTCCCAGTACTTC
- | - | TRBJ2-3 | TRBV7-9 | CASRGLGSGTDTQYF | TGTGCCAGCAGGGGTCTGGGTAGCGGCACAGATACGCAGTATTTT
- | - | TRBJ2-5 | TRBV7-2 | CASSLVGGETQYF | TGTGCCAGCAGCTTAGTAGGGGGTGAGACCCAGTACTTC
- | - | TRBJ1-1 | TRBV28 | CASSSLGGSAFF | TGTGCCAGCAGTTCACTGGGAGGTTCTGCTTTCTTT
- | - | TRBJ1-3 | TRBV6-5 | CASSREGGGNTIYF | TGTGCCAGCAGTAGGGAGGGAGGCGGAAACACCATATATTTT
- | - | TRBJ1-1 | TRBV7-6 | CASSPDTRAQAFF | TGTGCCAGCAGCCCAGATACTAGGGCTCAAGCTTTCTTT
TRBD2 | once | TRBJ2-7 | TRBV4-3 | CASSQDGVAGSFSYEQYF | TGCGCCAGCAGCCAAGATGGGGTAGCGGGAAGCTTCTCCTACGAGCAGTACTTC
- | - | TRBJ2-7 | TRBV5-6 | CASSVFRVTPYEQYF | TGTGCCAGCAGCGTATTCAGGGTGACCCCCTACGAGCAGTACTTC
- | once | TRBJ2-5 | TRBV19 | CASSIDFRGETQYF | TGTGCCAGTAGTATAGATTTCAGGGGAGAGACCCAGTACTTC
- | few | TRBJ2-1 | TRBV7-3 | CASSPSVGSEQFF | TGTGCCAGCAGCCCAAGTGTGGGCAGTGAGCAGTTCTTC
- | - | TRBJ1-2 | TRBV7-3 | CASSLKGATPGYTF | TGTGCCAGCAGCTTAAAAGGGGCAACGCCTGGCTACACCTTC
- | few | TRBJ1-3 | TRBV19 | CASSPKGDSGNTIYF | TGTGCCAGTAGCCCGAAGGGAGACTCTGGAAACACCATATATTTT
- | - | TRBJ2-5 | TRBV7-2 | CASSSTGYRETQYF | TGTGCCAGCAGCTCCACAGGGTATAGAGAGACCCAGTACTTC
- | - | TRBJ2-7 | TRBV28 | CASRPTGPEQYF | TGTGCCAGCAGACCCACAGGGCCCGAGCAGTACTTC
TRBD1 | few | TRBJ1-4 | TRBV28 | CASSALGTDNEKLFF | TGTGCCAGCAGTGCCCTCGGGACAGATAATGAAAAACTGTTTTTT